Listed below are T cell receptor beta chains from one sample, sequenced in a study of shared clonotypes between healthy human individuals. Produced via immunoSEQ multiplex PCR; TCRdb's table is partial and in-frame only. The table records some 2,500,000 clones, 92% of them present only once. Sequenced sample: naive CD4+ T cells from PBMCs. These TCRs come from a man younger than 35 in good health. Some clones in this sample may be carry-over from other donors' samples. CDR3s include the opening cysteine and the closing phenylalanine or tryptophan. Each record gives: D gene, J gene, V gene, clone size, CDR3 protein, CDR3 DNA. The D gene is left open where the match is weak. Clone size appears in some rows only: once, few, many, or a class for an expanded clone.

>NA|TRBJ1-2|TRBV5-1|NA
CASSPGGGGFYGYTF
TGCGCCAGCAGCCCCGGTGGAGGCGGGTTTTATGGCTACACCTTC
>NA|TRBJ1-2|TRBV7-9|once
CASSSTRDLDYGYTF
TGTGCCAGCAGCTCAACCCGGGACCTGGATTATGGCTACACCTTC
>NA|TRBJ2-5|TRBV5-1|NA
CASSLGVQETQYF
TGCGCCAGCAGCTTGGGAGTCCAAGAGACCCAGTACTTC
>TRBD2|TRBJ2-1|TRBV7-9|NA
CASSPETSGPQFF
TGTGCCAGCAGCCCAGAGACTAGCGGACCGCAGTTCTTC
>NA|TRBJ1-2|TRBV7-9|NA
CASSLAPAGVADGYTF
TGTGCCAGCAGCTTAGCGCCGGCAGGGGTAGCGGATGGCTACACCTTC
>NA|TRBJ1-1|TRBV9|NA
CASSPGYWGNTEAFF
TGTGCCAGCAGCCCGGGATACTGGGGGAACACTGAAGCTTTCTTT
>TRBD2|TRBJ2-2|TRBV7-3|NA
CASSLTSTSVARDGELFF
TGTGCCAGCAGCTTAACGTCGACTAGCGTCGCGAGGGACGGGGAGCTGTTTTTT
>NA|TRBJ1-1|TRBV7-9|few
CASSAQTGPGAFF
TGTGCCAGCAGCGCACAGACTGGGCCGGGGGCTTTCTTT
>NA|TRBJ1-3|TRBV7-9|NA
CASSYQGSSGNTIYF
TGTGCCAGCAGCTACCAAGGGAGCTCTGGAAACACCATATATTTT
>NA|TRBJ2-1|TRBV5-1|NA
CASSLSQSRGEQFF
TGCGCCAGCAGCTTGTCTCAGTCTAGGGGGGAGCAGTTCTTC
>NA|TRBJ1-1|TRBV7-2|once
CASSLRGSTEAFF
TGTGCCAGCAGCCTGCGGGGATCCACTGAAGCTTTCTTT
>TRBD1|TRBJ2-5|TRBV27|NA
CASSRTGLQETQYF
TGTGCCAGCAGTCGGACAGGGCTACAAGAGACCCAGTACTTC
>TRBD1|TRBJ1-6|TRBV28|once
CASSRDSRNSPLHF
TGTGCCAGCAGTCGGGACAGTCGTAATTCACCCCTCCACTTT
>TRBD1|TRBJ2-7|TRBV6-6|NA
CASKIDRAGSYEQYF
TGTGCCAGCAAAATTGACAGGGCCGGGTCCTACGAGCAGTACTTC
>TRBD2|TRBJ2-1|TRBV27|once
CASRIYGPRAGGLAGVREQFF
TGTGCCAGCAGAATTTATGGTCCCCGCGCGGGGGGACTAGCGGGAGTAAGAGAGCAGTTCTTC
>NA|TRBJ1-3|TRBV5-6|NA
CASSFWSSGNTIYF
TGTGCCAGCAGCTTTTGGAGCTCTGGAAACACCATATATTTT
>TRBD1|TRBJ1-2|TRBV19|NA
CASVEGTGWGYTF
TGTGCCAGTGTCGAAGGGACAGGGTGGGGCTACACCTTC
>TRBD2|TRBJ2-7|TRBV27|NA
CASSNWNRLAGSYEQYF
TGTGCCAGCAGTAATTGGAATCGACTAGCGGGATCCTACGAGCAGTACTTC
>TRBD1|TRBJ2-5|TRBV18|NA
CASSPRTGGRRPQETQYF
TGTGCCAGCTCACCGAGGACAGGGGGCCGACGACCCCAAGAGACCCAGTACTTC
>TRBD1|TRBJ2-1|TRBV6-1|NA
CASSRDRGSNEQFF
TGTGCCAGCAGCAGGGACAGGGGAAGCAATGAGCAGTTCTTC
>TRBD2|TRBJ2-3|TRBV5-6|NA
CASSLFWRETDTQYF
TGTGCCAGCAGCTTGTTTTGGCGGGAGACAGATACGCAGTATTTT
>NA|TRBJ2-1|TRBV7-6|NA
CASSLRPGYNEQFF
TGTGCCAGCAGCCTTAGACCAGGTTACAATGAGCAGTTCTTC
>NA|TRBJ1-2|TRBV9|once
CASSVGSLPAYGYTF
TGTGCCAGCAGCGTAGGCTCTCTGCCGGCCTATGGCTACACCTTC
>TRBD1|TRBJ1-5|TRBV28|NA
CASSRDRSVSQPQHF
TGTGCCAGCAGTAGGGACAGGTCTGTAAGTCAGCCCCAGCATTTT
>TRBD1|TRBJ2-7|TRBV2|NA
CASSDQGQGYEQYF
TGTGCCAGCAGTGATCAAGGACAGGGCTACGAGCAGTACTTC
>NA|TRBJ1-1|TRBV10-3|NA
CAISESNILSTNTEAFF
TGTGCCATCAGTGAGTCGAATATACTTTCGACGAACACTGAAGCTTTCTTT
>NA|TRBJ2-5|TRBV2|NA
CASSEDQHTETQYF
TGTGCCAGCAGTGAAGACCAACACACCGAGACCCAGTACTTC
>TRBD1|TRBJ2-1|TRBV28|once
CASSPGQRRNEQFF
TGTGCCAGCAGCCCGGGACAGCGGAGGAATGAGCAGTTCTTC
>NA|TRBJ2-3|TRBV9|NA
CASSARTAEAGTDTQYF
TGTGCCAGCAGCGCCAGGACGGCGGAGGCAGGTACAGATACGCAGTATTTT
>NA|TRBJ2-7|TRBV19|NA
CASSMEGAYEQYF
TGTGCCAGTAGTATGGAAGGGGCCTACGAGCAGTACTTC
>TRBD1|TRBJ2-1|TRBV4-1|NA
CASSLQPGTGSYNEQFF
TGCGCCAGCAGCCTCCAACCCGGGACAGGGTCCTACAATGAGCAGTTCTTC
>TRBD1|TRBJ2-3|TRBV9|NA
CASSVSGQGITDTQYF
TGTGCCAGCAGCGTGTCGGGACAGGGGATCACAGATACGCAGTATTTT
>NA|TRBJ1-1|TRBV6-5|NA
CASSYSSAHTEAFF
TGTGCCAGCAGTTACTCGAGTGCCCACACTGAAGCTTTCTTT
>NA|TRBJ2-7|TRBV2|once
CASSESEGAPRVAGFFYEQYF
TGTGCCAGCAGTGAAAGCGAGGGGGCCCCTAGGGTAGCGGGGTTCTTCTACGAGCAGTACTTC
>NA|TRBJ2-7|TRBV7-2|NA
CASSLLGLGSYEQYF
TGTGCCAGCAGCTTATTGGGTCTAGGAAGCTACGAGCAGTACTTC
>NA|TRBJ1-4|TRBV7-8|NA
CASSRLQGRLEKLFF
TGTGCCAGCAGCCGCCTGCAGGGGCGCCTGGAAAAACTGTTTTTT
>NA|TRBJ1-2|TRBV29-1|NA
CSVEDLGNNYGYTF
TGCAGCGTTGAAGATCTCGGGAACAACTATGGCTACACCTTC
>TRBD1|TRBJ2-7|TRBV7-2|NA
CASSPGGTGGYEQYF
TGTGCCAGCAGCCCAGGGGGGACAGGGGGCTACGAGCAGTACTTC
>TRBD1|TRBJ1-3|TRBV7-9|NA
CATPQGKSGNTIYF
TGTGCCACTCCACAGGGGAAGTCTGGAAACACCATATATTTT
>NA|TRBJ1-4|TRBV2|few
CASSKTLKKLFF
TGTGCCAGCAGTAAAACGTTGAAAAAACTGTTTTTT
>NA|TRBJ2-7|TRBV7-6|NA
CASSRTGELYEQYF
TGTGCCAGCAGCAGGACGGGGGAGTTGTACGAGCAGTACTTC
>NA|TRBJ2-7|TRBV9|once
CASSVVAASYEQYF
TGTGCCAGCAGCGTAGTGGCGGCCTCCTACGAGCAGTACTTC
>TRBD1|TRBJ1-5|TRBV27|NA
CASGPGQGLQPQHF
TGTGCCAGCGGACCCGGACAGGGGCTTCAGCCCCAGCATTTT
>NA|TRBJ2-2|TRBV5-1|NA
CASSLAGTAYTGELFF
TGCGCCAGCAGCTTGGCCGGGACGGCCTACACCGGGGAGCTGTTTTTT
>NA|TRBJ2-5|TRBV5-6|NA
CASNLGYQETQYF
TGTGCCAGCAACTTGGGCTACCAAGAGACCCAGTACTTC
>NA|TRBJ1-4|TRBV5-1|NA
CASRLGTNEKLFF
TGCGCCAGCCGGCTGGGGACTAATGAAAAACTGTTTTTT
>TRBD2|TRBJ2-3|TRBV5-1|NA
CASSLDLAGSSTDTQYF
TGCGCCAGCAGCCTTGACCTAGCGGGATCTAGCACAGATACGCAGTATTTT
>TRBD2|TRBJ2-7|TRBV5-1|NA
CASSLGRGSGTHGEQYF
TGCGCCAGCAGCTTGGGGAGGGGTAGCGGGACTCATGGCGAGCAGTACTTC
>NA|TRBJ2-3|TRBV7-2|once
CASSLGAGSADTQYF
TGTGCCAGCAGCCTCGGGGCGGGTAGCGCAGATACGCAGTATTTT
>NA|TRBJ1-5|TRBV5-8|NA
CASSLAGLDRSNQPQHF
TGTGCCAGCAGCTTGGCAGGGTTGGATCGGAGCAATCAGCCCCAGCATTTT
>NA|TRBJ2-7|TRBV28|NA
CASRLGAYEQYF
TGTGCCAGCAGGCTGGGCGCCTACGAGCAGTACTTC